This paragraph reports one TCR beta chain. The CDR3 has 14 residues. Germline assignment: CDR1 LNHNV and CDR2 YYDKDF (reference sequence). Trimming cost V 5 bases and J 5 bases; bases outside gene matches: 7. This entry belongs to a study of T cell responses to AZD1222 COVID-19 vaccine. Study in general: Second-dose schedules of about 4 or about 12 weeks were combined.

Profiling relied on immunoSEQ multiplex PCR, and the TCRdb table lists in-frame clones only, not all of them. This table holds fewer than 150,000 clones, about 91% found once. The starting material was peripheral blood, obtained on day 0 of AZD1222 vaccination. The clonotype was recovered from an adult in good health. This rearrangement joins TRBV15 to TRBJ2-5; 8 bases align to TRBD2. CDR3 loop: CATSVGGAGETQYF. The CDR3 DNA is TGTGCCACCAGCGTCGGGGGGGCCGGGGAGACCCAGTACTTC. The full variable domain, its missing parts supplied by reference TRBV15 and TRBJ2-5, is DAMVIQNPRYQVTQFGKPVTLSCSQTLNHNVMYWYQQKSSQAPKLLFHYYDKDFNNEADTPDNFQSRRPNTSFCFLDIRSPGLGDTAMYLCATSVGGAGETQYFGPGTRLLVL.